The 19 T cell receptor beta chains given below trace back to one sample, sequenced in a study of T cell repertoires in cytomegalovirus infection. For these receptors, no antigen is known. TCRdb analysed the reads with MiXCR anew, one entry per CDR3 protein. Of around 69,000 distinct CDR3 sequences in the sample, around 30% are singletons; the top ten hold 59%. This specimen consisted of CD8+ T cells from cultured PBMCs, obtained from culture after CMV antigen stimulation. The receptors were sampled from a human donor in good health (CMV status not recorded). Some clones in this sample may be carry-over from other donors' samples.

This clonotype has ten or more counts. The genes are TRBV24-1 and TRBJ2-2, with D perhaps TRBD1 (6 bases). V lost 2 bases and J lost 4, with 13 bases in between. CDR1 and CDR2 (germline): KGHDR, SFDVKD. This CDR3 has 16 residues. The CDR3 spells CATSDSTGTTTGELFF. The DNA for the CDR3 is TGTGCCACCAGTGATTCTACAGGGACGACCACCGGGGAGCTGTTTTTT.

The chain uses TRBV6-1 and TRBJ2-7; 8 bases fit TRBD1. V trimming: 3 bases; J trimming: 5 bases; junction bases outside the gene matches: 6. CDR3 length: 14 residues. In germline, CDR1 is MNHNS, CDR2 SASEGT. CDR3 in amino acids: CASSEGQELDEQYF. In nucleotides, the CDR3 is TGTGCCAGCAGTGAGGGACAGGAGTTAGACGAGCAGTACTTC.

This clonotype was seen at least ten times. V is TRBV18 and J is TRBJ1-5; D ambiguous. The CDR3 totals 16 residues. The ends were cut back, 4 bases at V and 6 bases at J, with 19 bases in the middle. Germline lookup yields CDR1 KGHSH and CDR2 LQKENI. CDR3 region: CASSQSLARRRQPQHF. CDR3 nucleotides: TGTGCCAGCTCACAGAGTTTGGCAAGGCGGCGTCAGCCCCAGCATTTT. Complete variable domain (other parts from reference TRBV18 and TRBJ1-5): NAGVMQNPRHLVRRRGQEARLRCSPMKGHSHVYWYRQLPEEGLKFMVYLQKENIIDESGMPKERFSAEFPKEGPSILRIQQVVRGDSAAYFCASSQSLARRRQPQHFGDGTRLSIL.

The chain is built from TRBV9 and TRBJ1-1, with 7 bases lining up with TRBD1. This CDR3 region has 14 residues. Germline V CDR1 and CDR2: SGDLS, YYNGEE. The J segment lost 5 bases and the V segment lost 7 bases, leaving 11 bases of the junction unmatched. CDR3 residues: CASAGKGAGTEAFF. DNA of the CDR3: TGTGCCAGCGCGGGGAAGGGGGCAGGTACTGAAGCTTTCTTT.

This clonotype was seen ten or more times. The chain recombines TRBV12-3 or TRBV12-4 with TRBJ1-4; the match to TRBD1 covers 7 bases. The V gene end was trimmed by 6 bases and the J gene end by 7 bases; junction bases not matched to a gene: 8. There are 14 residues in the CDR3. The CDR3 is CASSLRDSGEKLFF. The CDR3 DNA follows: TGTGCCAGCAGCCTCCGGGACAGTGGTGAAAAACTGTTTTTT.

This clonotype was seen more than once but under ten times. The chain employs TRBV19 and TRBJ1-5, with TRBD1 matching over 10 bases. Germline V gives CDR1 LNHDA, CDR2 SQIVND (reference sequence). The CDR3 covers 16 residues. V lost 7 bases, J lost 3 bases, and 9 bases stayed unmatched. In DNA, the CDR3 is TGTGCCAGTATCCCTGACAGGGGGCTCGTCAATCAGCCCCAGCATTTT. Its translation: CASIPDRGLVNQPQHF.

Turning to this clonotype: A much larger clone sits a single nucleotide away, making a read error possible. The V call is TRBV7-2, the J call TRBJ2-7; the D is unclear. Germline values: CDR1 SGHTA, CDR2 FQGNSA. V gave up 2 bases and J gave up 4 bases, with 15 bases separating them. The CDR3 totals 15 residues. CDR3 sequence (DNA): TGTGCCAGCAGCTTAACCGAGACCAGCTATTACGAGCAGTACTTC. Its protein is CASSLTETSYYEQYF.

The chain links TRBV27 to TRBJ2-3; weak D call: TRBD2 (6 bases). V was cut by 7 bases and J by 4 bases, with 15 bases left in between. Looked up from germline, CDR1 is MNHEY and CDR2 is SMNVEV (reference sequence). This CDR3 spans 14 amino acids. CDR3 in amino acids: CASTKGRRADTQYF. CDR3 DNA: TGTGCCAGCACCAAAGGGCGGAGGGCAGATACGCAGTATTTT.

V gene TRBV5-4 combines with J gene TRBJ1-1; no definite D call. V was cut by 0 bases and J by 4 bases, with 13 bases left in between. Germline V gene lookup returns CDR1 SGHNT and CDR2 YYREEE (reference sequence). The CDR3 is 15 amino acids. This chain's CDR3 is CASSLGGIGITEAFF. CDR3 DNA: TGTGCCAGCAGCTTGGGCGGGATCGGGATCACTGAAGCTTTCTTT. The complete variable domain, with remaining parts taken from reference TRBV5-4 and TRBJ1-1, reads ETGVTQSPTHLIKTRGQQVTLRCSSQSGHNTVSWYQQALGQGPQFIFQYYREEENGRGNFPPRFSGLQFPNYSSELNVNALELDDSALYLCASSLGGIGITEAFFGQGTRLTVV.

V is TRBV7-9 and J is TRBJ1-1; TRBD1 is a possible D gene (6 bases). V gave up 8 bases and J gave up 0 bases, with 13 bases separating them. Germline-derived CDR1 and CDR2 are SEHNR and FQNEAQ (reference sequence). The CDR3 sequence is 14 residues long. The CDR3 coding sequence is TGTGCCAGCCCCAGGGGCGATATGAACACTGAAGCTTTCTTT. Protein sequence: CASPRGDMNTEAFF. The full variable domain, rest sourced from reference TRBV7-9 and TRBJ1-1, is DTGVSQNPRHKITKRGQNVTFRCDPISEHNRLYWYRQTLGQGPEFLTYFQNEAQLEKSRLLSDRFSAERPKGSFSTLEIQRTEQGDSAMYLCASPRGDMNTEAFFGQGTRLTVV.

This clonotype turned up a few times. The CDR3: CASSLTGGTTNEKLFF. In DNA form, the CDR3 reads TGTGCCAGCAGCTTAACAGGGGGCACAACTAATGAAAAACTGTTTTTT. The chain is built from TRBV5-4 and TRBJ1-4; 9 bases map to TRBD1. Germline assignment: CDR1 SGHNT and CDR2 YYREEE (reference sequence). The CDR3 consists of 16 residues. V gave up 2 bases and J gave up 0 bases; unmatched junction bases: 2.

The V gene is TRBV9, the J gene TRBJ1-3; D call uncertain. This CDR3 region has 14 residues. Germline loops: CDR1 SGDLS, CDR2 YYNGEE. Trimming shortened V by 0 bases and J by 0 bases, and 4 bases separated the two germline ends. This CDR3 is CASSVGNSGNTIYF. CDR3 nucleotides: TGTGCCAGCAGCGTAGGGAACTCTGGAAACACCATATATTTT.

The chain links TRBV6-2 or TRBV6-3 to TRBJ2-7; D may match TRBD1 or TRBD2 (5 bases each). The V and J ends lost 6 bases and 1 base respectively, with 19 bases between them. This CDR3 region has 16 residues. In germline, CDR1 is MNHEY, CDR2 SVGEGT. The DNA for the CDR3 is TGTGCCAGCAGATCCACCGGGGCGTTACAATCCTACGAGCAGTACTTC. Translating gives CASRSTGALQSYEQYF.

The chain carries TRBV19 and TRBJ1-5; D not certain. The germline CDR1 and CDR2 sequences are LNHDA and SQIVND (reference sequence). Between the trimmed V and J ends, which lost 6 bases and 1 base, there was a span of 16 bases. The length of the CDR3 is 16 residues. The CDR3 DNA reads TGTGCCAGTAGCACCAATCTGGCAGGAAGCAATCAGCCCCAGCATTTT. Encoded protein: CASSTNLAGSNQPQHF.

This clonotype was seen repeatedly, ten times or more. This CDR3 is CASTRPQGGVETQYF. The CDR3 DNA reads as TGTGCCAGCACCCGCCCCCAGGGGGGCGTTGAGACCCAGTACTTC. This sequence joins TRBV7-2 and TRBJ2-5; D perhaps matches TRBD1 (7 bases). In germline, CDR1 is SGHTA, CDR2 FQGNSA. V shed 7 bases and J shed 5 bases, with 20 bases lying between them. The CDR3 runs 15 residues.

This clonotype was recorded a few times. The chain is built from TRBV5-4 and TRBJ2-7; 7 bases match TRBD2. The CDR3 runs to 14 residues. Germline assignment: CDR1 SGHNT and CDR2 YYREEE (reference sequence). The junction had 6 bases not matched to a gene; V was cut back by 3 bases and J by 3 bases. The CDR3 spells CASSSGLIDYEQYF. CDR3 in DNA: TGTGCCAGCAGCTCGGGACTAATTGACTACGAGCAGTACTTC.

This chain connects TRBV6-5 to TRBJ2-7, with no clear D. The germline V gene encodes CDR1 MNHEY and CDR2 SVGAGI. V shed 0 bases and J shed 0 bases, with 9 bases lying between them. The CDR3 is made up of 15 amino acids. CDR3 nucleotides: TGTGCCAGCAGTTACTCTGGGCAGGACTCCTACGAGCAGTACTTC. Its protein is CASSYSGQDSYEQYF.

The genes are TRBV12-3 or TRBV12-4 and TRBJ1-5; weak D call: TRBD1 (6 bases). This CDR3 has 14 amino acids. V shed 9 bases and J shed 7 bases, with 19 bases lying between them. CDR3 loop: CASTGGGARQPQHF. The CDR3 coding sequence is TGTGCCAGTACAGGAGGGGGGGCGCGGCAGCCCCAGCATTTT.

Concerning this clonotype itself: One end of the junction varies from germline; a read error may be responsible. The CDR3 sequence is CALSYSYEQYF. In nucleotides, the CDR3 is TGTGCCTTGAGTTACTCCTACGAGCAGTACTTC. The V call is TRBV30, the J call TRBJ2-7; D remains unclear. Per the germline V gene, CDR1 is GTSNPN and CDR2 is SVGIG (reference sequence). The CDR3 totals 11 residues. Looking up the rest from reference TRBV30 and TRBJ2-7 gives the full variable domain: SQTIHQWPATLVQPVGSPLSLECTVEGTSNPNLYWYRQAAGRGLQLLFYSVGIGQISSEVPQNLSASRPQDRQFILSSKKLLLSDSGFYLCALSYSYEQYFGPGTRLTVT.